The 27 T cell receptor beta chains presented below share a single source sample, sequenced in a study of tumor-infiltrating lymphocytes in primary liver carcinoma. Synthesis of TCR beta cDNA was carried out from 450 to 650 ng total RNA with a constant-region primer. Slightly modified ARM-PCR with three nested multiplex PCR rounds yielded TCR beta libraries. Each of the first two PCR rounds ran approximately 11 cycles with TRBV1-TRBV30 forward and C-beta reverse primers. In TCRdb, the multiplex PCR reads were re-called with MiXCR into one record per CDR3 protein. Among some 110,000 distinct CDR3 sequences, 50% to 80% were seen once, and the ten largest hold 7.5% to 8.5%. Total RNA and DNA came together from approximately 20-30 mg of bulk tissue without cell sorting. Sequenced sample: liver tumor tissue from sampling region 3. Subset noted: tumor region T3, left-lateral pole. The source is a woman in her sixties with primary liver carcinoma and hepatitis B virus infection.

V and J are TRBV12-3 or TRBV12-4 and TRBJ2-5; the D gene is possibly TRBD2 (5 bases). With 7 bases removed from V and 1 base from J, the gap between germline ends came to 16 bases. The CDR3 contains 15 residues. The CDR3 reads CASMRMGATQETQYF. The CDR3 DNA follows: TGTGCCAGCATGCGCATGGGAGCTACCCAAGAGACCCAGTACTTC.

V usage is TRBV15 and J usage is TRBJ1-6; 8 bases line up with TRBD1. In germline, CDR1 is LNHNV, CDR2 YYDKDF (reference sequence). V dropped 3 bases and J dropped 6; count of bases not matched to a gene: 10. This CDR3 spans 17 amino acids. This chain's CDR3 is CATSRNSGGSSNSPLHF. Written as DNA, the CDR3 is TGTGCCACCAGCAGGAACTCAGGGGGCTCGAGTAATTCACCCCTCCACTTT. Drawing the rest from reference TRBV15 and TRBJ1-6, the complete variable domain is DAMVIQNPRYQVTQFGKPVTLSCSQTLNHNVMYWYQQKSSQAPKLLFHYYDKDFNNEADTPDNFQSRRPNTSFCFLDIRSPGLGDTAMYLCATSRNSGGSSNSPLHFGNGTRLTVT.

Points on this clonotype: The conserved phenylalanine or tryptophan is not found at the CDR3 terminus, so this likely reflects a read error. This rearrangement joins TRBV11-2 to TRBJ2-1; D remains ambiguous. V lost 3 bases and J lost 7, with 13 bases in between. The CDR3 loop spans 14 amino acids. Per the germline V gene, CDR1 is SGHAT and CDR2 is FQNNGV. Here the CDR3 DNA reads TGTGCCAGCAGCTTCGGCGGTGTGGGTAATGAGCAGTTCCTC. Protein product: CASSFGGVGNEQFL.

This clonotype appeared many times. The chain has TRBV6-9 and TRBJ2-1; 8 bases line up with TRBD2. CDR3 size: 16 residues. CDR1 and CDR2 from the germline V gene are MNHGY and SVAAGI. Trimming took 7 bases from V and 4 from J; bases not matched to a gene: 12. This CDR3 is CASNFTSGRYYNEQFF. The DNA for the CDR3 is TGTGCCAGCAACTTTACAAGCGGGAGATATTACAATGAGCAGTTCTTC.

This clonotype was seen many times. For the CDR3, the DNA is TGTGCCAGCAGCCCTAGAGGGACAGCTTCCACTGAAGCTTTCTTT. This gives the protein CASSPRGTASTEAFF. The gene calls are TRBV13 and TRBJ1-1, with 7 bases aligning to TRBD1. The CDR3 sequence is 15 residues long. In germline, CDR1 is PRHDT, CDR2 FYEKMQ (reference sequence). J lost 4 bases, V lost 5 bases, and 10 bases had no gene match.

Worth noting for this clonotype: A much larger clone lies a single base off, so this may be a read error. The chain links TRBV10-3 to TRBJ2-1; D unresolved. This CDR3 comprises 15 residues. Looked up from germline, CDR1 is ENHRY and CDR2 is SYGVKD. In DNA, the CDR3 is TGTGCCATCAGTGAGTCGACCGTCTCCTACAATGAGCTGTTCTTC. Protein product: CAISESTVSYNELFF.

This clonotype was seen at least ten times. The chain has TRBV12-3 or TRBV12-4 and TRBJ1-2; TRBD1 matches 8 bases. The CDR3 is 15 residues long. With 2 bases clipped from V and 4 bases from J, the junction kept 6 bases outside the gene matches. For the CDR3, the DNA is TGTGCCAGCAGTTTATGGACAGGGAAGGGCTATGGCTACACCTTC. The encoded protein is CASSLWTGKGYGYTF.

This clonotype showed up just once. A much bigger clone sits one base away, suggesting this may be a read error. The chain couples TRBV13 to TRBJ2-5; TRBD1 agrees at 7 bases. This CDR3 spans 15 amino acids. Germline values: CDR1 PRHDT, CDR2 FYEKMQ (reference sequence). The junction had 5 bases not matched to a gene; V was cut back by 0 bases and J by 4 bases. The CDR3 region is CASSLGLGQRETQYF. The CDR3 DNA reads TGTGCCAGCAGCTTAGGCCTGGGACAGCGAGAGACCCAGTACTTC.

This clonotype was seen at least ten times. The CDR3 here is CASSVRGLGDTQYF. The CDR3 DNA sequence: TGTGCCAGCAGCGTTCGGGGGTTGGGAGATACGCAGTATTTT. The rearrangement joins TRBV9 to TRBJ2-3, with D tentatively TRBD2 (6 bases). The CDR3 totals 14 residues. Germline CDR1 SGDLS, CDR2 YYNGEE. With 2 bases removed from V and 5 bases from J, the gap between germline ends came to 12 bases.

As to this clonotype: No conserved phenylalanine or tryptophan is present at the end of the CDR3, so a read error is the likely explanation. The J gene is TRBJ2-2, the V gene TRBV11-2, with D possibly TRBD1 on 6 matching bases. This CDR3 region has 15 residues. V was shortened by 8 bases and J by 6 bases, with 19 bases between the two germline ends. The V gene's germline CDR1 is SGHAT and CDR2 FQNNGV. This chain's CDR3 is CASGLQGFLAGELFC. For the CDR3, the DNA is TGTGCCAGCGGCCTACAGGGTTTTCTCGCCGGGGAGCTGTTTTGT.

V and J are TRBV28 and TRBJ2-2; no definite D call. The CDR3 runs to 15 residues. Per germline, CDR1 MDHEN and CDR2 SYDVKM. The V gene lost 5 bases and the J gene lost 0 bases, with 10 bases spanning the gap. The CDR3 spells CASSLARANTGELFF. As DNA, the CDR3 is TGTGCCAGCAGTCTTGCTCGTGCGAACACCGGGGAGCTGTTTTTT.

V and J are TRBV29-1 and TRBJ2-3, with 7 nucleotides matching TRBD2. CDR3 length: 15 residues. Germline values: CDR1 SQVTM, CDR2 ANQGSEA. The V and J ends lost 2 bases and 10 bases, in that order; junction bases with no gene match: 15. CDR3 region: CSVENQRGSAAAQYF. In DNA, the CDR3 is TGCAGCGTTGAAAACCAGCGGGGCTCCGCAGCTGCGCAGTATTTT.

Worth noting for this clonotype: This may be a read error: a much more frequent sequence differs by one nucleotide. CDR3 amino acids: CASGRGVSGNERFF. The CDR3 bases are TGCGCCAGCGGCCGTGGGGTCTCGGGGAATGAGCGGTTCTTC. This chain joins TRBV10-2 and TRBJ2-1, with D possibly TRBD2 on 5 matching bases. The CDR3 extends over 14 amino acids. The V gene's germline CDR1 is WSHSY and CDR2 SAAADI.

The sample holds one count of this clonotype. The gene calls are TRBV5-1 and TRBJ2-1; D may be TRBD2 (5 bases). Germline V gene lookup returns CDR1 SGHRS and CDR2 YFSETQ. The CDR3 spans 14 residues. V lost 5 bases and J 7 bases, leaving 16 bases between the germline ends. The chain's CDR3 is CASRFRGSRNEQFF. The CDR3 DNA reads TGCGCCAGCAGGTTCAGAGGGAGTCGGAATGAGCAGTTCTTC.

About this clonotype: One base away lies a much larger clone, so this may be a sequencing read error. The genes are TRBV10-3 and TRBJ2-5, with D perhaps matching TRBD2 (5 bases). Germline lookup yields CDR1 ENHRY and CDR2 SYGVKD. CDR3 length: 14 amino acids. As DNA, the CDR3 is TGTGTCATCAGTGGAGCGGCCCTGACGGAGACCCAGTACTTC. Its protein product is CVISGAALTETQYF.

Remarks on this clonotype: The junction does not match germline at one end; this may be a read error. CDR3 DNA: TGCAGTGTTGAAGACGGGGGAGAGACCCAGTGCTTC. This translates into CSVEDGGETQCF. This chain uses TRBV29-1 with TRBJ2-5, with D possibly being TRBD2 (6 bases). The CDR3 extends over 12 amino acids. Germline V gene sequence: CDR1 SQVTM, CDR2 ANQGSEA.

Details on this clonotype: A read error may explain this, as a much larger clone is one base away. This chain connects TRBV28 to TRBJ2-1; TRBD2 is a possible D gene (6 bases). Germline V gene sequence: CDR1 MDHEN, CDR2 SYDVKM. There are 10 residues in the CDR3. The CDR3 reads CASGRNEQLF. Written as DNA, the CDR3 is TGTGCCAGCGGGAGGAATGAGCAGCTCTTC.

Points on this clonotype: This may arise from a read error, as a much more abundant clone is one base away. This likely comes from a read error, as the CDR3 has no conserved phenylalanine or tryptophan at its end. The gene calls are TRBV5-4 and TRBJ2-5; the D call may be TRBD1 or TRBD2 (5 bases each). Germline CDR1 reads SGHNT; CDR2 reads YYREEE (reference sequence). Trimming shortened V by 3 bases and J by 5 bases, and 14 bases separated the two germline ends. This CDR3 comprises 14 residues. The CDR3 loop is CASSSGGTSETQYY. The CDR3, as DNA: TGTGCCAGCAGCTCCGGTGGGACGTCGGAGACCCAGTACTAC.

The V call is TRBV12-3 or TRBV12-4, the J call TRBJ1-3; D gene ambiguous. The CDR3 consists of 13 residues. The V end was cut by 9 bases, the J end by 3 bases, with 12 bases between. The CDR3 spells CARRDDYGNTIYF. CDR3 coding DNA: TGTGCCAGGAGAGACGACTATGGAAACACCATATATTTT.

In regard to this clonotype: One end of the junction fails to match germline, which may point to a read error. The chain couples TRBV6-5 to TRBJ2-7, with 10 nucleotides matching TRBD2. The germline V gene has CDR1 MNHEY and CDR2 SVGAGI. This CDR3 spans 15 amino acids. CDR3 in DNA: TGTGCCAGCAGTTCATCGTCTAGCGGGAGACTGAAGCAGTATTTC. Translation gives CASSSSSSGRLKQYF.

Points on this clonotype: One end of the junction fails to match germline, which may point to a read error. In DNA form, the CDR3 reads TGTGCCAGTTCACCTAGGACAGGGCAGGCTGGCTACACCTTC. It translates to CASSPRTGQAGYTF. The V call is TRBV18, the J call TRBJ1-2, with 8 bases lining up with TRBD1. Germline V CDR1 and CDR2: KGHSH, LQKENI. There are 14 residues in the CDR3.

This clonotype was recorded at least ten times. The chain recombines TRBV6-2 or TRBV6-3 with TRBJ2-1, with TRBD1 identical over 7 bases. The CDR3 covers 15 residues. V gave up 6 bases and J gave up 6 bases; unmatched junction bases: 11. Germline-derived CDR1 and CDR2 are MNHEY and SVGEGT. The CDR3 coding sequence is TGTGCCAGCAGCCAACAGGGGTTTCTAAGCAATGAGCAGTTCTTC. Translation: CASSQQGFLSNEQFF.

On this clonotype itself: It may be a read error: a sequence one base away is much more abundant. Likely a read error: the CDR3 ends without its conserved phenylalanine or tryptophan. The J gene is TRBJ1-2, the V gene TRBV5-6, with unresolved D. The CDR3 loop spans 14 amino acids. Germline lookup yields CDR1 SGHDT and CDR2 YYEEEE. Trimming took off 1 base at V and 3 bases at J, with 10 bases between the two ends. CDR3 DNA: TGTGCCAGCAGCTTGAGTGCACAGTACTATGGCTACACCCTC. Its translation is CASSLSAQYYGYTL.

As for this clonotype: A much larger clone is a single base away; this may be a read error. The rearrangement joins TRBV28 to TRBJ1-1, with D perhaps matching TRBD1 (5 bases). This CDR3 has 13 amino acids. CDR1 and CDR2 from the germline V gene are MDHEN and SYDVKM. The ends were cut back, 4 bases at V and 4 bases at J, with 10 bases in the middle. The CDR3 coding sequence is TGTGCCAGCAGTTGGAGAGGGGTCACTGAAGCTTTCTTT. This gives the protein CASSWRGVTEAFF.

Comments on this clonotype: Being one base from a much bigger clone, this may be a read error. The chain is built from TRBV5-4 and TRBJ2-1; D is possibly TRBD2 (6 bases). CDR1 is SGHNT and CDR2 is YYREEE in the germline V gene (reference sequence). The CDR3 extends over 11 amino acids. The CDR3 DNA sequence: TGTGCCAGCAGACGGGAGTATGAGCAGCTCTTC. This encodes CASRREYEQLF.

Concerning this clonotype itself: A much larger clonotype is one base distant, so this may be a read error. This rearrangement joins TRBV12-3 or TRBV12-4 to TRBJ2-3; 8 bases are shared with TRBD2. The CDR3 contains 19 residues. This CDR3 is CASSLKRGTPAGGTDMQYF. The CDR3 region has the DNA TGTGCCAGCAGTTTAAAAAGGGGAACCCCTGCGGGAGGAACAGATATGCAGTATTTT.

Comment on this clonotype: With a much larger clone just one base away, this may be a read error. The chain combines TRBV29-1 with TRBJ2-3, with D maybe TRBD1 (6 bases). The germline CDR1 and CDR2 sequences are SQVTM and ANQGSEA. The CDR3 runs to 13 residues. The CDR3 region is CITGAGGTDTQYF. CDR3 bases: TGCATCACCGGGGCAGGGGGCACAGATACGCAGTATTTT.